This T cell receptor (beta chain) was sequenced in a study of control samples from healthy donors and cancer patients. Trimming took off 1 base at V and 5 bases at J, with 17 bases between the two ends. CDR1 is SQVTM and CDR2 is ANQGSEA in the germline V gene. The CDR3 has 15 residues. The method was immunoSEQ multiplex PCR; TCRdb's version includes in-frame clones alone and lacks a portion of them. The table lists tens of thousands of clones, just over 90% of them singletons. The sequence was collected from a woman aged 25 to 39 in good health. The sequenced material came from blood. The chain employs TRBV29-1 and TRBJ1-2; a weak D match, TRBD1 (6 bases). CDR3: CSVEATRGDSYGYTF. CDR3 sequence (DNA): TGCAGCGTTGAAGCCACCAGGGGCGATTCGTATGGCTACACCTTC.